This TCR beta chain came from a study of cytomegalovirus exposure and HLA in healthy donors. Background on the study: There were roughly 80 million unique TCRs (from HLA-typed donors) in an early data release.

Use of 60 Vbeta and 13 Jbeta primers characterized the PCR. TCRdb keeps only in-frame clones here, not all; method: immunoSEQ multiplex PCR. The sample shows around 140,000 clones, and 1.6% sits with its ten largest clones. The germline gives CDR1 MDHEN, CDR2 SYDVKM. This CDR3 has 14 residues. To note about this clone: One end of the junction does not line up with germline, which may come from a read error.

V usage is TRBV28 and J usage is TRBJ1-5; the match to TRBD1 covers 7 bases. Material: PBMCs. This TCR derives from a woman aged 45-65 years in good health and CMV-seronegative. CDR3 in amino acids: CASILQGRDQPQHF. The CDR3 DNA reads TGTGCCAGCATTTTACAGGGGCGAGATCAGCCCCAGCATTTT.